This T cell receptor beta chain comes out of a study of shared clonotypes between healthy human individuals. Memory CD4+ cells were the fraction left after CD45RA+ naive selection. Germline CDR1 SNHLY, CDR2 FYNNEI. This CDR3 comprises 14 residues. With V trimmed by 6 bases and J by 6 bases, 2 bases remained unmatched. Researchers divided each subset's genomic DNA evenly across several immunoSEQ plates. Sequenced by immunoSEQ multiplex PCR; TCRdb stores in-frame clones only, minus some. Seen here are hundreds of thousands of clones, approximately 73% observed once, and the top ten hold roughly 1.9%. The TCR originated in a young woman in good health. Sequencing was carried out using memory CD4+ T cells sorted from blood. Subset defined: CD45RA-negative fraction. The chain couples TRBV2 to TRBJ2-1; 13 nucleotides line up with TRBD2. CDR3 region: CASRRTSGGNEQFF. The DNA for the CDR3 is TGTGCCAGCAGAAGGACTAGCGGGGGCAATGAGCAGTTCTTC. The whole variable domain, remainder taken from reference TRBV2 and TRBJ2-1, is EPEVTQTPSHQVTQMGQEVILRCVPISNHLYFYWYRQILGQKVEFLVSFYNNEISEKSEIFDDQFSVERPDGSNFTLKIRSTKLEDSAMYFCASRRTSGGNEQFFGPGTRLTVL.